These 25 T cell receptor beta chains were all obtained from the same sample, sequenced in a study of T-cell reconstitution after alpha-beta-depleted transplantation in children. A TCRbeta library incorporating unique molecular identifiers was prepared. TCRdb fed the PCR reads into MiXCR, producing one record per CDR3 protein. This table has 750,000 to 950,000 distinct CDR3 sequences, roughly 15% appearing once. The specimen was PBMCs, mostly from graft donor cells, collected 360 days after TCRalphabeta/CD19-depleted stem cell transplant. Every receptor here comes from a male patient between 10 and 17 years old who had a stem cell transplant for acute lymphoblastic leukemia, so the T cells may come from the graft donor.

This clonotype was recorded a few times. The genes are TRBV6-5 and TRBJ2-5; TRBD2 aligns across 7 bases. Germline V gene lookup returns CDR1 MNHEY and CDR2 SVGAGI. The length of the CDR3 is 18 residues. V lost 0 bases and J lost 1; bases outside the gene matches: 11. The CDR3 protein is CASSYSLAFLAVQETQYF. In DNA, the CDR3 is TGTGCCAGCAGTTACTCCCTGGCCTTCCTAGCGGTCCAAGAGACCCAGTACTTC.

A few counts support this clonotype. The rearrangement links TRBV6-1 to TRBJ2-5, with D hard to call. This CDR3 comprises 13 residues. CDR1 is MNHNS and CDR2 is SASEGT in the germline V gene. V lost 6 bases and J lost 2, with 10 bases in between. The CDR3 loop is CASRETLQETQYF. CDR3 nucleotides: TGTGCCAGCAGGGAGACGTTACAAGAGACCCAGTACTTC.

The CDR3 DNA sequence: TGTGCCAGCAGCTTAGTACAGGGCCCACAAGAGACCCAGTACTTC. Translated: CASSLVQGPQETQYF. This chain connects TRBV7-9 to TRBJ2-5, with a possible D match to TRBD1 (6 bases). The V end lost 1 base, the J end lost 2 bases, and 11 bases lay between the germline ends. CDR1 and CDR2 (germline): SEHNR, FQNEAQ (reference sequence). The CDR3 has 15 amino acids.

The chain has TRBV5-1 and TRBJ1-2; D not certain. The germline V gene encodes CDR1 SGHRS and CDR2 YFSETQ. V lost 2 bases to trimming and J lost 0 bases, with 11 bases between them. The CDR3 runs to 15 residues. The CDR3 DNA reads as TGCGCCAGCAGCTTTTTGGAAGAGGCTAACTATGGCTACACCTTC. Translated: CASSFLEEANYGYTF.

This clonotype was found a few times. This rearrangement joins TRBV7-9 to TRBJ1-4, with 7 bases that match TRBD1. Germline CDR1 and CDR2: SEHNR and FQNEAQ (reference sequence). This CDR3 region has 15 residues. V was pared by 3 bases and J by 5 bases, with 6 bases of the junction left unmatched. The CDR3 sequence is CASSFFGTENEKLFF. DNA for the CDR3: TGTGCCAGCAGCTTTTTCGGGACAGAAAATGAAAAACTGTTTTTT.

This clonotype was found once. The chain employs TRBV29-1 and TRBJ2-7, with 12 bases fitting TRBD2. The CDR3 spans 12 residues. J lost 6 bases, V lost 4 bases, and 1 base had no gene match. Germline V gives CDR1 SQVTM, CDR2 ANQGSEA. This chain's CDR3 is CSVGLAGAEQYF. DNA for the CDR3: TGCAGCGTTGGACTAGCGGGAGCCGAGCAGTACTTC.

This clonotype occurred a few times. The junction differs from germline at one of its ends, possibly a read error. The CDR3 is CASRLNLGGNTEAFF. CDR3 DNA sequence: TGTGCCAGCAGGTTAAATCTGGGAGGGAACACTGAAGCTTTCTTT. V gene TRBV7-3 combines with J gene TRBJ1-1, with D unresolved. This CDR3 has 15 residues. The germline CDR1 and CDR2 sequences are SGHTA and FQGTGA.

At least ten counts were recorded for this clonotype. This chain joins TRBV5-1 and TRBJ2-3; the D call may be TRBD1 or TRBD2 (5 bases each). The CDR3 length is 15 residues. CDR1 is SGHRS, CDR2 YFSETQ, per germline. The V and J ends lost 0 bases and 0 bases respectively, with 8 bases between them. The CDR3 DNA sequence: TGCGCCAGCAGCTTGGGCCGGGACAGCACAGATACGCAGTATTTT. Its translation: CASSLGRDSTDTQYF.

Only a few counts were recorded for this clonotype. The CDR3 protein is CASSPPEQGVGSPLHF. The CDR3 DNA is TGTGCCAGCTCACCACCAGAACAGGGAGTCGGTTCACCCCTCCACTTT. The chain has TRBV18 and TRBJ1-6; weak D call: TRBD1 (6 bases). The germline CDR1 and CDR2 sequences are KGHSH and LQKENI. This CDR3 has 16 residues. V was pared by 0 bases and J by 9 bases, with 15 bases between.

CDR3 DNA: TGTGCCAGTAGTAGGGACAGGGTTGACTACGAGCAGTACTTC. It is translated as CASSRDRVDYEQYF. V and J are TRBV19 and TRBJ2-7; 9 bases match TRBD1. This CDR3 contains 14 residues. Germline V gene lookup returns CDR1 LNHDA and CDR2 SQIVND (reference sequence). V lost 4 bases to trimming and J lost 3 bases; unmatched junction nucleotides: 4.

V gene TRBV7-2 combines with J gene TRBJ2-3; possibly TRBD2 for D (6 bases). Germline loops: CDR1 SGHTA, CDR2 FQGNSA. The germline V and J ends were trimmed by 5 bases and 3 bases, with 18 bases remaining between them. CDR3 length: 16 amino acids. The CDR3 loop reads CASSPQTGVGTDTQYF. In nucleotides, the CDR3 is TGTGCCAGCAGCCCACAAACGGGGGTTGGTACAGATACGCAGTATTTT.

This chain connects TRBV5-1 to TRBJ1-1; D unresolved. V shed 6 bases and J shed 0 bases, with 15 bases lying between them. This CDR3 is built from 15 residues. Germline V gene lookup returns CDR1 SGHRS and CDR2 YFSETQ. CDR3 nucleotides: TGCGCCAGCAACGAAGGACGGGGAATGAACACTGAAGCTTTCTTT. Its translation: CASNEGRGMNTEAFF.

Many counts were recorded for this clonotype. This sequence joins TRBV4-1 and TRBJ2-1; TRBD1 agrees at 7 bases. The CDR3 spans 15 residues. With V trimmed by 4 bases and J by 3 bases, 6 bases remained unmatched. Germline CDR1 and CDR2: MGHRA and YSYEKL. DNA of the CDR3: TGCGCCAGCAGCCCCAAGACAGGGAACTACAATGAGCAGTTCTTC. It yields the protein CASSPKTGNYNEQFF.

This clonotype was seen a handful of times. The CDR3 nucleotides read TGTGCCAGCAGTTACTCTGCAGGGTGGGCAGCAGATACGCAGTATTTT. Translated, it gives CASSYSAGWAADTQYF. V and J are TRBV6-5 and TRBJ2-3; D perhaps matches TRBD1 (5 bases). Between the trimmed V and J ends, which lost 0 bases and 4 bases, there was a span of 14 bases. This CDR3 is 16 amino acids long. Germline V gives CDR1 MNHEY, CDR2 SVGAGI.

Note on this clonotype: Compared with germline, one end of the junction differs, possibly owing to a read error. The rearrangement uses TRBV5-1 and TRBJ2-1; tentative D call: TRBD2 (5 bases). The germline gives CDR1 SGHRS, CDR2 YFSETQ. The CDR3 totals 12 residues. For the CDR3, the DNA is TGCGCCAGCAACTTGGACTGGACTGAGCAGTTCTTC. It is translated as CASNLDWTEQFF. Complete variable domain (other parts from reference TRBV5-1 and TRBJ2-1): KAGVTQTPRYLIKTRGQQVTLSCSPISGHRSVSWYQQTPGQGLQFLFEYFSETQRNKGNFPGRFSGRQFSNSRSEMNVSTLELGDSALYLCASNLDWTEQFFGPGTRLTVL.

The chain links TRBV7-3 to TRBJ1-1; D gene ambiguous. This CDR3 has 9 residues. CDR1 is SGHTA, CDR2 FQGTGA, per germline. V shed 9 bases and J shed 8 bases, with 7 bases lying between them. The CDR3: CASTLEAFF. The DNA of the CDR3 is TGTGCCAGTACCCTGGAAGCTTTCTTT.

This clonotype was picked up a small number of times. Written as DNA, the CDR3 is TGTGCCAGCAGTTACCTCTCCCTGACAGGAGCCGGCTACACCTTC. Its translation: CASSYLSLTGAGYTF. This sequence joins TRBV6-5 and TRBJ1-2; possibly TRBD1 for D (6 bases). Trimming stripped 2 bases from V and 8 bases from J, with 18 bases between. This CDR3 has 15 amino acids. Germline loops: CDR1 MNHEY, CDR2 SVGAGI.

This clonotype appeared a few times. The chain links TRBV4-1 to TRBJ2-1; 7 nucleotides align to TRBD1. The germline CDR1 and CDR2 sequences are MGHRA and YSYEKL. V gave up 0 bases and J gave up 16 bases; unmatched junction bases: 6. This CDR3 is built from 12 residues. The CDR3 loop is CASSQEGQLRFF. DNA of the CDR3: TGCGCCAGCAGCCAAGAGGGACAGTTAAGATTCTTC.

This clonotype turned up a few times. The chain is built from TRBV2 and TRBJ2-3, with TRBD1 as a possible D gene (5 bases). The V and J ends lost 6 bases and 0 bases respectively, with 10 bases between them. Germline-derived CDR1 and CDR2 are SNHLY and FYNNEI. The CDR3 totals 14 residues. The DNA of the CDR3 is TGTGCCAGCAGGGCAGGGTTGAGCACAGATACGCAGTATTTT. It encodes CASRAGLSTDTQYF.

This clonotype was seen more than once but under ten times. V and J are TRBV7-8 and TRBJ2-7; TRBD2 agrees at 8 bases. The V segment lost 5 bases and the J segment 0 bases; nucleotides outside the gene matches: 6. Per germline, CDR1 SGHVS and CDR2 FQNEAQ. This CDR3 comprises 15 residues. The CDR3 spells CASSPAGVNSYEQYF. Here the CDR3 DNA reads TGTGCCAGCAGCCCAGCGGGAGTCAACTCCTACGAGCAGTACTTC.

The rearrangement links TRBV3-1 to TRBJ2-3; no firm D call. The length of the CDR3 is 14 residues. V was cut by 3 bases and J by 4 bases, with 11 bases left in between. Germline V gene data show CDR1 as LGHDT and CDR2 as YNNKEL (reference sequence). The CDR3 bases are TGTGCCAGCAGCCATGGACCCCTCGCAGATACGCAGTATTTT. It codes for CASSHGPLADTQYF.

DNA of the CDR3: TGTGCCAGCAGAGAACTAGCGGGAGACAACACCGGGGAGCTGTTTTTT. Translated, it gives CASRELAGDNTGELFF. The J gene is TRBJ2-2, the V gene TRBV7-3; 11 positions agree with TRBD2. V was clipped by 6 bases and J by 2 bases; unmatched bases: 5. Germline V lookup: CDR1 SGHTA, CDR2 FQGTGA. This CDR3 spans 16 amino acids.

Ten or more counts support this clonotype. The J gene is TRBJ1-5, the V gene TRBV12-3 or TRBV12-4; D unclear. The length of the CDR3 is 16 residues. V lost 5 bases, J lost 2 bases, and 16 bases lay in between. The CDR3 bases are TGTGCCAGCAGTCTCCTTGGGGTAGCCGGCAATCAGCCCCAGCATTTT. Its translation is CASSLLGVAGNQPQHF.

The rearrangement links TRBV7-9 to TRBJ2-1; possible D gene TRBD1, 6 bases. Germline lookup yields CDR1 SEHNR and CDR2 FQNEAQ (reference sequence). Trimming took off 3 bases at V and 6 bases at J, with 9 bases between the two ends. The CDR3 covers 13 residues. This chain's CDR3 is CASSFRQANEQFF. DNA for the CDR3: TGTGCCAGCAGCTTCCGACAGGCCAATGAGCAGTTCTTC.

The CDR3 region is CASSDRRVPGTEAFF. The CDR3 DNA sequence: TGTGCCAGCAGTGATCGACGAGTGCCAGGCACTGAAGCTTTCTTT. This chain links TRBV6-1 with TRBJ1-1; no reliable D call. The CDR3 runs 15 residues. Germline V CDR1 and CDR2: MNHNS, SASEGT. V dropped 3 bases and J dropped 4 bases, with 15 bases sitting between them.